The next 26 T cell receptor beta chains were all read from a single sample in a study of blood T cells in healthy people across ages. Together with a sample-barcoded 5' primer, a J-beta primer mix was included in a second PCR lasting about 6 to 12 cycles. TCRdb recomputed calls from the 5' RACE reads with MiXCR, one row per CDR3 protein. The table has under 850,000 distinct CDR3 sequences, about 36% seen once. Specimen: blood. The receptors were sampled from a man between 18 and 35 years old in good health.

This chain joins TRBV12-3 or TRBV12-4 and TRBJ1-2; TRBD1 matches 8 bases. CDR3 size: 17 residues. V was clipped by 3 bases and J by 2 bases; unmatched bases: 11. For the CDR3, the DNA is TGTGCCAGCAGTTTGAGGGGTGACAGGGGAGGAAACTATGGCTACACCTTC. Its protein is CASSLRGDRGGNYGYTF.

The J gene is TRBJ1-6, the V gene TRBV25-1, with D hard to call. CDR3 length equals 14 residues. Trimming took 4 bases from V and 3 from J, leaving 7 bases between them. From germline, CDR1 is MGHDK and CDR2 SYGVNS. The CDR3 protein is CASSGGNYNSPLHF. The CDR3 nucleotides read TGTGCCAGCAGTGGAGGAAACTATAATTCACCCCTCCACTTT.

The V call is TRBV28, the J call TRBJ2-6; TRBD1 agrees at 7 bases. CDR3 length: 16 residues. V shed 7 bases and J 0 bases; nucleotides not matched to a gene: 6. In germline, CDR1 is MDHEN, CDR2 SYDVKM. The CDR3 DNA follows: TGTGCCAGCAATGCCGGGACAGACTCTGGGGCCAACGTCCTGACTTTC. It encodes CASNAGTDSGANVLTF.

The V gene is TRBV5-5, the J gene TRBJ2-1, with D possibly being TRBD1 (5 bases). Germline V gene data show CDR1 as SGHKS and CDR2 as YYEKEE (reference sequence). The V end lost 0 bases, the J end lost 3 bases, and 10 bases lay between the germline ends. This CDR3 has 15 residues. The CDR3 DNA reads TGTGCCAGCAGCTTGGGGGTAAGGGGCTACAATGAGCAGTTCTTC. It translates to CASSLGVRGYNEQFF.

Only a few counts were recorded for this clonotype. The chain uses TRBV24-1 and TRBJ2-1; 7 nucleotides line up with TRBD1. V lost 4 bases and J lost 9; bases outside the gene matches: 5. Germline V CDR1 and CDR2: KGHDR, SFDVKD. The length of the CDR3 is 13 residues. DNA for the CDR3: TGTGCCACCAGTGAGGCAGGGGGTAGTGAGCAGTTCTTC. This encodes CATSEAGGSEQFF.

This clonotype has a handful of counts. CDR3 coding DNA: TGTGCCAGCAGTTACCCGACTAGCGGGGGAACATTCTCCTACGAGCAGTACTTC. It yields the protein CASSYPTSGGTFSYEQYF. This sequence joins TRBV6-2 or TRBV6-3 and TRBJ2-7, with 12 nucleotides matching TRBD2. This CDR3 is built from 18 residues. The junction had 8 bases not matched to a gene; V was cut back by 2 bases and J by 0 bases. Per germline, CDR1 MNHEY and CDR2 SVGEGT.

In this sample, this clonotype turned up a few times. This chain joins TRBV7-8 and TRBJ1-2; D is perhaps TRBD1 (5 bases). Germline loops: CDR1 SGHVS, CDR2 FQNEAQ. This CDR3 is 18 amino acids long. V shed 5 bases and J shed 0 bases, with 22 bases lying between them. CDR3 sequence: CASSLHPMTVKSNYGYTF. The DNA for the CDR3 is TGTGCCAGCAGCCTTCACCCTATGACAGTCAAGTCTAACTATGGCTACACCTTC.

The genes are TRBV4-3 and TRBJ1-2, with D tentatively TRBD1 (5 bases). The germline gives CDR1 LGHNA, CDR2 YSLEER. The V end lost 6 bases, the J end lost 4 bases, and 21 bases lay between the germline ends. The CDR3 contains 16 residues. The CDR3 DNA reads as TGCGCCAGCAGTGATAATTCCGGGACGACTCCCTATGGCTACACCTTC. Translating it yields CASSDNSGTTPYGYTF.

This clonotype was detected only a few times. This sequence joins TRBV7-2 and TRBJ2-2; D possibly corresponds to TRBD1 (5 bases). There are 16 residues in the CDR3. Trimming took off 1 base at V and 2 bases at J, with 11 bases between the two ends. Germline V CDR1 and CDR2: SGHTA, FQGNSA. The CDR3 loop reads CASSLVSRVNTGELFF. DNA for the CDR3: TGTGCCAGCAGCTTAGTATCCAGGGTCAACACCGGGGAGCTGTTTTTT.

This clonotype was observed a few times. The chain carries TRBV2 and TRBJ1-2, with 12 positions matching TRBD1. CDR1 is SNHLY, CDR2 FYNNEI, per germline. V trimming: 0 bases; J trimming: 8 bases; junction bases outside the gene matches: 4. This CDR3 spans 15 amino acids. The CDR3 loop reads CASSEAGQGAMGYTF. CDR3 DNA sequence: TGTGCCAGCAGTGAAGCGGGACAGGGGGCGATGGGCTACACCTTC.

The chain carries TRBV30 and TRBJ2-3; D is tentatively TRBD1 or TRBD2 (5 bases each). The CDR3 spans 12 residues. Germline CDR1 reads GTSNPN; CDR2 reads SVGIG (reference sequence). The CDR3 bases are TGTGCACTCTCCGGGGCCCTAAATACGCAGTATTTT. As protein: CALSGALNTQYF. Variable domain in full (rest from reference TRBV30 and TRBJ2-3): SQTIHQWPATLVQPVGSPLSLECTVEGTSNPNLYWYRQAAGRGLQLLFYSVGIGQISSEVPQNLSASRPQDRQFILSSKKLLLSDSGFYLCALSGALNTQYFGPGTRLTVL.

This rearrangement joins TRBV18 to TRBJ1-4; D is unclear. Trimming stripped 1 base from V and 0 bases from J, with 12 bases between. This CDR3 is built from 17 residues. CDR1 KGHSH and CDR2 LQKENI come from the germline V gene. The CDR3 bases are TGTGCCAGCTCACCACAACTCCAGAGTACAACTAATGAAAAACTGTTTTTT. Its translation is CASSPQLQSTTNEKLFF.

This clonotype was recorded only once. Being one base from a much bigger clone, this may be a read error. This chain joins TRBV21-1 and TRBJ2-7. TRBV21-1 is recorded as a pseudogene. There are 13 residues in the CDR3. The CDR3 DNA reads as TGTGGCAGCAGCAATGAGGGCTCCTACGAGCAGTACTTC. As protein: CGSSNEGSYEQYF.

With respect to this clonotype: The junction shows a germline mismatch at one end, possibly a read error. J is TRBJ2-1 and V is TRBV4-2; D gene unclear. The germline V gene has CDR1 LGHNA and CDR2 YNFKEQ. This CDR3 region has 13 residues. The CDR3 sequence is CASSHSSSNGQFF. The CDR3 nucleotides are TGTGCCAGCAGCCACTCTTCGTCCAATGGGCAGTTCTTC.

This clonotype has ten or more counts. The J gene is TRBJ2-3, the V gene TRBV20-1; D gene unclear. In germline, CDR1 is DFQATT, CDR2 SNEGSKA (reference sequence). V lost 3 bases to trimming and J lost 0 bases, with 13 bases between them. This CDR3 contains 15 residues. The CDR3 reads CSASPHPESTDTQYF. The CDR3, as DNA: TGCAGTGCTAGCCCTCACCCCGAGAGCACAGATACGCAGTATTTT.

This clonotype has at least ten counts. This chain links TRBV3-1 with TRBJ2-5; D is ambiguous. V lost 0 bases and J lost 0, with 5 bases in between. There are 14 residues in the CDR3. Germline V gene sequence: CDR1 LGHDT, CDR2 YNNKEL (reference sequence). The CDR3 DNA follows: TGTGCCAGCAGCCAAGAGCCCTACCAAGAGACCCAGTACTTC. The encoded protein is CASSQEPYQETQYF.

This sequence joins TRBV25-1 and TRBJ2-5, with D hard to call. Germline CDR1 is MGHDK and CDR2 is SYGVNS. The CDR3 loop spans 13 amino acids. The V gene lost 3 bases and the J gene lost 0 bases, with 5 bases spanning the gap. Here the CDR3 reads CASSDVYQETQYF. CDR3 nucleotide sequence: TGTGCCAGCAGTGACGTCTACCAAGAGACCCAGTACTTC.

The sample holds a few counts of this clonotype. This chain joins TRBV10-3 and TRBJ2-7; 9 nucleotides match TRBD2. The ends lost 2 bases at V and 3 bases at J; junction bases unmatched: 14. The germline V gene encodes CDR1 ENHRY and CDR2 SYGVKD. This CDR3 is 18 amino acids long. The CDR3 protein is CAISEHWVGLAGLYEQYF. Here the CDR3 DNA reads TGTGCCATCAGTGAGCATTGGGTGGGGCTAGCGGGGCTCTACGAGCAGTACTTC.

This clonotype showed up just a few times. Here the CDR3 reads CASSLGSRQNSPLHF. The CDR3 nucleotides are TGTGCCAGCAGTTTAGGTAGTCGGCAAAATTCACCCCTCCACTTT. The chain links TRBV12-3 or TRBV12-4 to TRBJ1-6; D call uncertain. This CDR3 region has 15 residues. V lost 1 base to trimming and J lost 7 bases, with 11 bases between them.

This clonotype has only a few counts. V is TRBV27 and J is TRBJ2-7; 14 bases are a match to TRBD2. The CDR3 contains 15 residues. Germline loops: CDR1 MNHEY, CDR2 SMNVEV (reference sequence). With 6 bases clipped from V and 4 bases from J, the junction kept 5 bases outside the gene matches. The CDR3 region has the DNA TGTGCCAGCAGGGGACTAGCGGGGGATAAGTACGAGCAGTACTTC. It yields the protein CASRGLAGDKYEQYF.

The V call is TRBV20-1, the J call TRBJ2-3, with D possibly TRBD2 on 6 matching bases. V dropped 3 bases and J dropped 6 bases, with 16 bases sitting between them. The CDR3 covers 14 residues. The germline gives CDR1 DFQATT, CDR2 SNEGSKA (reference sequence). In nucleotides, the CDR3 is TGCAGTGCTAGTACACCGCGGGGCGGGGATACGCAGTATTTT. As protein: CSASTPRGGDTQYF.

V usage is TRBV7-9 and J usage is TRBJ2-4, with 7 bases identical to TRBD1. Germline V gives CDR1 SEHNR, CDR2 FQNEAQ (reference sequence). V was clipped by 4 bases and J by 0 bases; unmatched bases: 6. The CDR3 is made up of 16 amino acids. In nucleotides, the CDR3 is TGTGCCAGCAGCTCATGGGGACAGAAAGCCAAAAACATTCAGTACTTC. It yields the protein CASSSWGQKAKNIQYF.

This clonotype has just a few counts. The chain is built from TRBV14 and TRBJ1-1; TRBD1 might be the D (5 bases). Per the germline V gene, CDR1 is SGHDN and CDR2 is FVKESK. The CDR3 has 16 residues. V was pared by 1 base and J by 4 bases, with 16 bases between. The CDR3 region is CASSQGGSVGFTEAFF. Here the CDR3 DNA reads TGTGCCAGCAGCCAAGGGGGGTCAGTGGGGTTCACTGAAGCTTTCTTT.

This sequence joins TRBV12-3 or TRBV12-4 and TRBJ1-2; D not certain. The CDR3 spans 14 residues. V was shortened by 3 bases and J by 2 bases, with 10 bases between the two germline ends. The CDR3 region is CASSFSMNNYGYTF. The CDR3 DNA reads TGTGCCAGCAGTTTCTCAATGAACAACTATGGCTACACCTTC.

This chain joins TRBV5-1 and TRBJ1-2; tentatively, D is TRBD1 (6 bases). Trimming removed 0 bases from V and 8 bases from J, with 17 bases in between. CDR3 size: 15 residues. Germline values: CDR1 SGHRS, CDR2 YFSETQ. CDR3 in amino acids: CASSLAAGGDGGYTF. In DNA, the CDR3 is TGCGCCAGCAGCTTGGCCGCCGGGGGCGACGGCGGCTACACCTTC. The whole variable domain, remainder taken from reference TRBV5-1 and TRBJ1-2, is KAGVTQTPRYLIKTRGQQVTLSCSPISGHRSVSWYQQTPGQGLQFLFEYFSETQRNKGNFPGRFSGRQFSNSRSEMNVSTLELGDSALYLCASSLAAGGDGGYTFGSGTRLTVV.

This chain links TRBV5-1 with TRBJ2-6; D uncertain. Per the germline V gene, CDR1 is SGHRS and CDR2 is YFSETQ. The CDR3 is 16 residues long. Trimming left V 0 bases short and J 0 bases short, with 7 bases between. The CDR3 region has the DNA TGCGCCAGCAGCTTGGCTCGCGCCTCTGGGGCCAACGTCCTGACTTTC. Residues: CASSLARASGANVLTF.